What follows are 14 T cell receptor beta chains derived from one specimen sequenced in a study of cytomegalovirus exposure and HLA in healthy donors. Primers included in the PCR were 60 Vbeta and 13 Jbeta primers. The table came from immunoSEQ multiplex PCR; TCRdb's copy has only in-frame clones and leaves some out. In all, the sample yields 90,000 to 100,000 clones. Material for sequencing was PBMCs. Source of these receptors: a woman in her 30s in good health and CMV-seronegative.

This rearrangement joins TRBV30 to TRBJ1-2; weak D call: TRBD1 (5 bases). This CDR3 region has 14 residues. The V and J ends lost 0 bases and 6 bases respectively, with 14 bases between them. Germline V gives CDR1 GTSNPN, CDR2 SVGIG (reference sequence). The CDR3 sequence: CAWSVLRGYHGYTF. DNA of the CDR3: TGTGCCTGGAGTGTACTTAGGGGCTACCATGGCTACACCTTC.

V gene TRBV18 combines with J gene TRBJ1-2; no firm D call. Trimming took 4 bases from V and 1 from J, leaving 16 bases between them. Germline V CDR1 and CDR2: KGHSH, LQKENI. The CDR3 consists of 16 residues. The CDR3 DNA reads as TGTGCCAGCTCACAAGGAGTTAGCGAAAATAACTATGGCTACACCTTC. Residues: CASSQGVSENNYGYTF.

The CDR3 is CASSGDRARVYEQYF. As DNA, the CDR3 is TGTGCCAGCAGCGGGGACAGGGCGAGGGTCTACGAGCAGTACTTC. The J gene is TRBJ2-7, the V gene TRBV11-2; TRBD1 matches at 9 bases. V gave up 5 bases and J gave up 3 bases; unmatched junction bases: 8. The CDR3 spans 15 residues. The germline V gene encodes CDR1 SGHAT and CDR2 FQNNGV. The full variable domain, its missing parts supplied by reference TRBV11-2 and TRBJ2-7, is EAGVAQSPRYKIIEKRQSVAFWCNPISGHATLYWYQQILGQGPKLLIQFQNNGVVDDSQLPKDRFSAERLKGVDSTLKIQPAKLEDSAVYLCASSGDRARVYEQYFGPGTRLTVT.

V is TRBV18 and J is TRBJ2-7; 8 bases agree with TRBD2. CDR1 and CDR2 from the germline V gene are KGHSH and LQKENI. Trimming removed 2 bases from V and 7 bases from J; junction bases left unmatched: 13. The CDR3 has 16 amino acids. The CDR3 sequence is CASSPRRSGSLDEQYF. The CDR3 nucleotides are TGTGCCAGCTCACCAAGGCGGAGCGGGAGTTTGGATGAGCAGTACTTC.

V is TRBV5-1 and J is TRBJ1-6; D is ambiguous. CDR1 SGHRS and CDR2 YFSETQ come from the germline V gene. The CDR3 runs 15 residues. Deletions cut 0 bases from V and 8 bases from J, with 12 bases between. CDR3 region: CASSLDAGRDSPLHF. CDR3 in DNA: TGCGCCAGCAGCTTGGACGCGGGGAGGGATTCACCCCTCCACTTT.

DNA of the CDR3: TGCGCCAGCAGCTTAAATTTTGACAGTCTAGCCAAAAACATTCAGTACTTC. Encoded protein: CASSLNFDSLAKNIQYF. This rearrangement joins TRBV5-1 to TRBJ2-4; a possible D gene is TRBD1 (5 bases). The V end was cut by 2 bases, the J end by 0 bases, with 15 bases between. Germline V gene lookup returns CDR1 SGHRS and CDR2 YFSETQ. This CDR3 is 17 amino acids long.

The J gene is TRBJ2-7, the V gene TRBV7-9, with TRBD1 matching over 7 bases. CDR3 length equals 16 residues. V gave up 3 bases and J gave up 1 base; unmatched junction bases: 9. The germline V gene encodes CDR1 SEHNR and CDR2 FQNEAQ (reference sequence). For the CDR3, the DNA is TGTGCCAGCAGCTTCCTCGGGACAGTGACATCCTACGAGCAGTACTTC. Translated: CASSFLGTVTSYEQYF. The full variable domain, its missing parts supplied by reference TRBV7-9 and TRBJ2-7, is DTGVSQNPRHKITKRGQNVTFRCDPISEHNRLYWYRQTLGQGPEFLTYFQNEAQLEKSRLLSDRFSAERPKGSFSTLEIQRTEQGDSAMYLCASSFLGTVTSYEQYFGPGTRLTVT.

CDR3 DNA sequence: TGTGCCAGCAGCCAACAACGACCTGGACAGGGATATGGCTACACCTTC. Translated: CASSQQRPGQGYGYTF. The rearrangement joins TRBV6-6 to TRBJ1-2; 8 nucleotides agree with TRBD1. Trimming removed 6 bases from V and 5 bases from J; junction bases left unmatched: 14. Per germline, CDR1 MNHNY and CDR2 SVGAGI (reference sequence). The CDR3 extends over 16 amino acids.

The chain recombines TRBV2 with TRBJ2-7, with 7 nucleotides matching TRBD1. The CDR3 is 13 residues long. Germline loops: CDR1 SNHLY, CDR2 FYNNEI. Trimming removed 6 bases from V and 6 bases from J; junction bases left unmatched: 8. CDR3 DNA sequence: TGTGCCAGCAGCGTGACAGGGAGAGGCGAGCAGTACTTC. Its protein product is CASSVTGRGEQYF.

This chain connects TRBV6-6 to TRBJ1-2; D is perhaps TRBD1 (5 bases). In germline, CDR1 is MNHNY, CDR2 SVGAGI (reference sequence). CDR3 size: 12 residues. V lost 4 bases to trimming and J lost 8 bases, with 11 bases between them. CDR3 DNA: TGTGCCAGCAGTTCCGATCCAGGGGGCTACACCTTC. Its protein is CASSSDPGGYTF.

This chain connects TRBV23-1 to TRBJ2-7, with D tentatively TRBD1 (6 bases). TRBV23-1 is flagged as an ORF with uncertain function. The CDR3 runs to 15 residues. Trimming removed 6 bases at V and 3 bases at J, with 18 bases between. CDR3 sequence (DNA): TGCGCCAGCAGGGAACCGGGACATAGGAACTACGAGCAGTACTTC. Protein product: CASREPGHRNYEQYF.

DNA of the CDR3: TGTGCCAGCAGCTCCGGGGCGGGGCAAGGAAACACCATATATTTT. This gives the protein CASSSGAGQGNTIYF. The V call is TRBV7-9, the J call TRBJ1-3; D is possibly TRBD1 (5 bases). The V end lost 4 bases, the J end lost 4 bases, and 14 bases lay between the germline ends. Germline CDR1 SEHNR, CDR2 FQNEAQ (reference sequence). This CDR3 contains 15 residues. Full variable domain (remainder filled in from reference TRBV7-9 and TRBJ1-3): DTGVSQNPRHKITKRGQNVTFRCDPISEHNRLYWYRQTLGQGPEFLTYFQNEAQLEKSRLLSDRFSAERPKGSFSTLEIQRTEQGDSAMYLCASSSGAGQGNTIYFGEGSWLTVV.

The chain is built from TRBV28 and TRBJ2-5; 10 bases map to TRBD1. The J call may be wrong; the DNA end is better matched by TRBJ2-7. CDR1 MDHEN and CDR2 SYDVKM come from the germline V gene. This CDR3 is 17 amino acids long. The CDR3 protein is CASSRDPGTGDPYEQYF. CDR3 DNA sequence: TGTGCCAGCAGTCGCGACCCCGGGACAGGGGATCCCTACGAGCAGTACTTC.

V usage is TRBV9 and J usage is TRBJ2-7; possibly TRBD1 for D (6 bases). The germline V and J ends were trimmed by 4 bases and 2 bases, with 13 bases remaining between them. The germline V gene encodes CDR1 SGDLS and CDR2 YYNGEE. The CDR3 spans 14 residues. This CDR3 is CASSPRTETYEQYF. The CDR3 nucleotides read TGTGCCAGCAGCCCCCGGACAGAAACCTACGAGCAGTACTTC.